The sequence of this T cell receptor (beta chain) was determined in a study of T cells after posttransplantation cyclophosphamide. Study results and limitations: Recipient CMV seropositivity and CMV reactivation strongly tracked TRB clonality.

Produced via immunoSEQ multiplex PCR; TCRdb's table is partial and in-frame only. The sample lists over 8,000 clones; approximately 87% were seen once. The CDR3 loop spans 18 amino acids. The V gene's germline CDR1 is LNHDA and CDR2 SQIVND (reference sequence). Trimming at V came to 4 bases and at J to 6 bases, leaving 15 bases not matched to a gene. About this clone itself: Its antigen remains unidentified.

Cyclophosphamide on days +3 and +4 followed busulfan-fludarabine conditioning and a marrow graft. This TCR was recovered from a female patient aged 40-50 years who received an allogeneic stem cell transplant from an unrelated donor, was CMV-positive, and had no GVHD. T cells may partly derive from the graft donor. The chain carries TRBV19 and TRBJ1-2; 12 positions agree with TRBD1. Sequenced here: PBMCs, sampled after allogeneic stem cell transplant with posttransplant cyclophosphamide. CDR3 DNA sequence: TGTGCCAGTAGTACCACCGGACCGGGACAGGGGGCGCTTGATGGCTACACCTTC. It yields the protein CASSTTGPGQGALDGYTF.